The clone carrying this TCR beta chain has more than one count but fewer than ten. The data were produced by immunoSEQ multiplex PCR, yet TCRdb's version contains in-frame clones alone and is incomplete. Here the sample spans 350,000 to 400,000 clones, around 87% being singletons. This CDR3 spans 18 amino acids. The data belong to a study of blood T cell repertoires in COVID-19. Across the study: COVID-19 samples from acute and convalescent phases originated in the United States, Italy and Spain. PBMCs, B-cell-depleted T cells, or T cells were the source of the cDNA or gDNA that made up the material.

Residents of about two dozen US areas, aged about 18 to 100 years, made up the participants. Sequencing used PBMCs or T cells enriched from blood (not recorded which). This TCR was sampled from a man in his forties or fifties in a cohort exposed to, infected with or recovered from COVID-19 (not recorded which). The chain recombines TRBV21-1 with TRBJ1-2. TRBV21-1 is a recognized pseudogene. The CDR3 nucleotides are TGTGCCAGCAGCAAAGATAATTGGGGGGGAGAGGGTAACTATGGCTACACCTTC. As protein: CASSKDNWGGEGNYGYTF.